Listed here is a single TCR beta chain. The data belong to a study of blood T cell repertoires in COVID-19. Background on the study: Sites in the United States, Italy and Spain provided acute and convalescent COVID-19 samples.

Methods used by the authors: Nucleated cell number was recorded as an estimate derived from reference gene primer amplification. Measured with immunoSEQ multiplex PCR; TCRdb has only the in-frame clones, and not every one. That table is the source of V, J and clone size, and D and trimming were worked out from the DNA. The sample shows approximately 94,000 clones, about nine tenths of them seen only once. CDR3 length: 12 amino acids. The junction had 4 bases not matched to a gene; V was cut back by 7 bases and J by 7 bases. Germline CDR1 is SNHLY and CDR2 is FYNNEI. Sequencing was done on a sample of peripheral blood. The clonotype comes from a woman aged 45-60 years in a cohort sampled during active COVID-19. The V and J genes are TRBV2 and TRBJ1-2; the match to TRBD1 covers 9 bases. In DNA form, the CDR3 reads TGTGCCAGCAACTTACAGGGGGCTGGCTACACCTTC. Encoded protein: CASNLQGAGYTF.